The rows below give T cell receptor beta chains drawn from one sample of a study of blood T cell repertoires in COVID-19. Method: immunoSEQ multiplex PCR; TCRdb's copy keeps in-frame clones and lacks some. The sample includes over 90,000 clones, roughly 86% seen only once; the top ten take 3%. Source material: peripheral blood. These receptors all stem from a man aged 50 to 60 with active or convalescent COVID-19. Each CDR3 is given with its conserved first and last residue. Fields, in order: clone size, J gene, V gene, D gene, CDR3 DNA, CDR3 protein. A D gene is named only where the DNA matches it firmly. The size of a clone is reported for some rows only, either as once, few or many, or as a class for expanded clones.

>.|TRBJ1-5|TRBV19|.
TGTGCCAGTAGTTCAGTTCTCGATCAGCCCCAGCATTTT
CASSSVLDQPQHF
>.|TRBJ1-1|TRBV3-1/TRBV3-2|TRBD1
TGTGCCAGCAGCCAAACCGCGCGACAGGGGGTTGAAGCTTTCTTT
CASSQTARQGVEAFF
>.|TRBJ2-3|TRBV7-2|TRBD2
TGTGCCAGCAACGCGGGGGGAACAGATACGCAGTATTTT
CASNAGGTDTQYF
>.|TRBJ2-5|TRBV7-2|.
TGTGCCAGCAGCTTAGGAATAGGCAGGGGGCGCGGGGGTGAGACCCAGTACTTC
CASSLGIGRGRGGETQYF
>.|TRBJ1-4|TRBV4-3|.
TGCGCCAGCAGCCAAGATCCGGGTCTAACTTCTGAAAAACTGTTTTTT
CASSQDPGLTSEKLFF
>.|TRBJ2-7|TRBV7-2|TRBD1
TGTGCCAGCAGGCAACCGGGACAGGGGGATTACGAGCAGTACTTC
CASRQPGQGDYEQYF
>.|TRBJ2-7|TRBV7-2|TRBD2
TGTGCCAGCAGCTCCCAGGGACTAGCGGGCACCTCCGAGCAGTACTTC
CASSSQGLAGTSEQYF
>few|TRBJ1-6|TRBV10-2|.
TGCGCCAGCAGTGAATGGGAGAGCTCCTATAATTCACCCCTCCACTTT
CASSEWESSYNSPLHF
>few|TRBJ2-6|TRBV7-9|TRBD2
TGTGCCAGCAGCTACTCGGGGGGGCAGACTGATGGGGCCAACGTCCTGACTTTC
CASSYSGGQTDGANVLTF
>.|TRBJ2-1|TRBV28|.
TGTGCCAGCACCCGGCCGGGTACCTACAATGAGCAGTTCTTC
CASTRPGTYNEQFF
>once|TRBJ2-5|TRBV10-3|TRBD2
TGTGCCATCAGCCGGGACTATGAGACCCAGTACTTC
CAISRDYETQYF
>.|TRBJ2-3|TRBV7-8|TRBD1
TGTGCCAGCAGCTTCCCGGGACAGGGTCGGAGAGATACGCAGTATTTT
CASSFPGQGRRDTQYF
>few|TRBJ2-2|TRBV7-9|.
TGTGCCAGCAGCCAAGAGAGAGAAGCCGGGGAGCTGTTTTTT
CASSQEREAGELFF
>.|TRBJ1-6|TRBV28|TRBD1
TGTGCCAGCAGTTTGGGGGCAGGGGGCTCACCCCTCCACTTT
CASSLGAGGSPLHF
>once|TRBJ2-1|TRBV7-9|TRBD2
TGTGCCAGCAGCTCCAGCGGGAGATCCTACAATGAGCAGTTCTTC
CASSSSGRSYNEQFF
>few|TRBJ2-1|TRBV11-2|.
TGTGCCAGCAGCTTAGACGGGGTCACCTACAATGAGCAGTTCTTC
CASSLDGVTYNEQFF
>once|TRBJ1-2|TRBV28|TRBD1
TGTGCCAGCAGGTCCCCGGGACAGGGGGCCGGGGGCTACACCTTC
CASRSPGQGAGGYTF
>.|TRBJ1-2|TRBV13|.
TGTGCCAGCAGCCCCCGACAGGTTATCTATGGCTACACCTTC
CASSPRQVIYGYTF
>once|TRBJ1-4|TRBV7-8|.
TGTGCCAGCAGCTTAACGGGACAACCTGGACCTAATGAAAAACTGTTTTTT
CASSLTGQPGPNEKLFF
>.|TRBJ2-7|TRBV6-2/TRBV6-3|.
TGTGCCAGCAGTTACGAGGCACCCTACGAGCAGTACTTC
CASSYEAPYEQYF
>.|TRBJ2-7|TRBV7-2|TRBD2
TGTGCCAGCAGCTTGGAGGGGCTTATGCGGGGGGCGTCCTACGAGCAGTACTTC
CASSLEGLMRGASYEQYF
>.|TRBJ1-1|TRBV27|.
TGTGCCAGCAGTTTTACGGGAACTGAAGCTTTCTTT
CASSFTGTEAFF
>.|TRBJ2-2|TRBV28|TRBD1
TGTGCCAGCAGTTTCCCCCGGACAGGGGTGGTCGGGGAGCTGTTTTTT
CASSFPRTGVVGELFF
>few|TRBJ1-6|TRBV7-9|TRBD1
TGTGCCAGCAGGCCTGGGACAGGGTGGGGCTCACCCCTCCACTTT
CASRPGTGWGSPLHF
>.|TRBJ1-5|TRBV28|.
TGTGCCAGCAGTTTATGGACAGAACCATATAGCAATCAGCCCCAGCATTTT
CASSLWTEPYSNQPQHF
>.|TRBJ2-3|TRBV1|.
TGCACCAGCAGCCAAGAGAGGCGGGGGGCCACAGATACGCAGTATTTT
CTSSQERRGATDTQYF
>.|TRBJ1-1|TRBV11-2|.
TGTGCCAGCAGCTTGGAGGGGGGGGTCACTGAAGCTTTCTTT
CASSLEGGVTEAFF
>.|TRBJ1-3|TRBV7-2|.
TGTGCCAGCAGCCTGGACACGAGAGGAAACACCATATATTTT
CASSLDTRGNTIYF
>.|TRBJ1-5|TRBV24-1|.
TGTGCCACCAGTGTCCAGGACAATCAGCCCCAGCATTTT
CATSVQDNQPQHF
>.|TRBJ2-5|TRBV7-2|TRBD2
TGTGCCAGCAGCTTAAGCGTTTTGGCTAGCGGGGAACAAGAGACCCAGTACTTC
CASSLSVLASGEQETQYF
>.|TRBJ2-5|TRBV3-1/TRBV3-2|.
TGTGCCAGCAGCCATGTCAGGTCGGTCGGCGAGACCCAGTACTTC
CASSHVRSVGETQYF
>.|TRBJ2-6|TRBV28|TRBD1
TGTGCCAGCAGTTTGGGCGGGACAGGGGCCGGGGCCAACGTCCTGACTTTC
CASSLGGTGAGANVLTF
>.|TRBJ2-2|TRBV7-9|.
TGTGCCAGCAGCTTCGACACCTACACCGGGGAGCTGTTTTTT
CASSFDTYTGELFF
>.|TRBJ2-2|TRBV6-5|.
TGTGCCAGCATGGGGTGGGGAGTGGTCGGGGAGCTGTTTTTT
CASMGWGVVGELFF
>.|TRBJ2-1|TRBV9|TRBD2
TGTGCCAGCAGCGAGACTAGCGGGGTCTACAATGAGCAGTTCTTC
CASSETSGVYNEQFF
>.|TRBJ1-1|TRBV2|.
TGTGCCAGCAGTGAAGTTGGACAGACTTACTTGAACACTGAAGCTTTCTTT
CASSEVGQTYLNTEAFF
>.|TRBJ1-2|TRBV9|TRBD1
TGTGCCAGCAGCGTCTGGGACAGGGGGGACTATGGCTACACCTTC
CASSVWDRGDYGYTF
>.|TRBJ1-2|TRBV19|TRBD1
TGTGCCAGTAGTATGGACAGGTCCTATGGCTACACCTTC
CASSMDRSYGYTF
>.|TRBJ2-7|TRBV7-9|TRBD1
TGTGCCAGCAACCGGGACAGCTACGAGCAGTACTTC
CASNRDSYEQYF
>.|TRBJ2-1|TRBV5-1|.
TGCGCCAGCAGCTTGGCCCGAGCAGGGGTCGATGAGCAGTTCTTC
CASSLARAGVDEQFF
>.|TRBJ2-2|TRBV9|.
TGTGCCAGCAGCGTCACAGGGGGGGGCACCGGGGAGCTGTTTTTT
CASSVTGGGTGELFF
>.|TRBJ2-2|TRBV14|.
TGTGCCAGCAGCACCTACGCCGGGGAGCTGTTTTTT
CASSTYAGELFF
>once|TRBJ1-1|TRBV7-8|.
TGTGCCAGCAGCTCCTGGGGGGGACCCGAACAAGCTTTCTTT
CASSSWGGPEQAFF
>.|TRBJ2-5|TRBV7-2|.
TGTGCCAGCAGCTTAAGCCGGGAGACCCAGTACTTC
CASSLSRETQYF
>few|TRBJ1-2|TRBV19|.
TGTGCCACAGCCGCAGGGGACTATGGCTACACCTTC
CATAAGDYGYTF
>.|TRBJ2-2|TRBV24-1|.
TGTGCCACCAGTTCACCCTCTTGGGTCGGGAGCACCGGGGAGCTGTTTTTT
CATSSPSWVGSTGELFF
>.|TRBJ2-2|TRBV9|TRBD1
TGTGCCAGCAGCTCCCGGGACAGTTCCACCGGGGAGCTGTTTTTT
CASSSRDSSTGELFF
>.|TRBJ2-7|TRBV5-6|TRBD1
TGTGCCAGCAACAAAGTACAGGGGGCAGCTCCCTACGAGCAGTACTTC
CASNKVQGAAPYEQYF
>.|TRBJ2-2|TRBV7-2|TRBD2
TGTGCCAGCAGCTTAGATAGCGGGGCAGCCCGAGGCGGGGAGCTGTTTTTT
CASSLDSGAARGGELFF
>.|TRBJ1-1|TRBV7-2|.
TGTGCCAGCAGCTTAGTCGAGGGGGTCACTGAAGCTTTCTTT
CASSLVEGVTEAFF
>.|TRBJ1-5|TRBV2|.
TGTGCCAGCAAGTTAGCGAATCAGCCCCAGCATTTT
CASKLANQPQHF
>.|TRBJ2-7|TRBV11-2|.
TGTGCCAGCAGCCGAGAGGTCTCCGAGCAGTACTTC
CASSREVSEQYF
>few|TRBJ1-2|TRBV10-2|.
TGCGCCAGCAAGATGGGGGCCGACTATGGCTACACCTTC
CASKMGADYGYTF
>once|TRBJ2-7|TRBV2|TRBD1
TGTGCCAGCAGTGAGGCAGGGGGTGAGCAGTACTTC
CASSEAGGEQYF
>.|TRBJ2-5|TRBV18|.
TGTGCCAGCTCACCAGTTTACGGAGAGACCCAGTACTTC
CASSPVYGETQYF
>.|TRBJ1-3|TRBV18|.
TGTGCCAGCTCACCCCAGGGACTTGGAGGAAACACCATATATTTT
CASSPQGLGGNTIYF
>.|TRBJ2-3|TRBV29-1|.
TGCAGCGTTGAAGATCCCGGGGCAGATACGCAGTATTTT
CSVEDPGADTQYF
>.|TRBJ1-6|TRBV27|.
TGTGCCAGCAGTTTAGAAGGGGTTTCGGATTCACCCCTCCACTTT
CASSLEGVSDSPLHF
>.|TRBJ1-4|TRBV27|.
TGTGCCAGCAGAAAACAGGTAAATGAAAAACTGTTTTTT
CASRKQVNEKLFF